A single TCR beta chain is shown here with its context. CDR1 and CDR2 (germline): MDHEN, SYDVKM. This CDR3 has 11 residues. V gave up 5 bases and J gave up 6 bases, with 4 bases separating them. Repertoires were generated with immunoSEQ multiplex PCR, while TCRdb's copy carries only in-frame clones and drops some. The sample has just over 14,000 clones; 70% are singletons. This sample stems from a study of neoadjuvant anti-PD-1 for oral cavity cancer. This sequence originates from a person between 35 and 79 years old with oral cavity squamous cell carcinoma. The chain combines TRBV28 with TRBJ2-2; no definite D call. The material sequenced was PBMCs, taken before nivolumab (anti-PD-1) treatment. CDR3 in DNA: TGTGCCAGCAGTGCGGCCGGGGAGCTGTTTTTT. This sequence encodes CASSAAGELFF. The entire variable domain, with the rest obtained from reference TRBV28 and TRBJ2-2, is as follows: DVKVTQSSRYLVKRTGEKVFLECVQDMDHENMFWYRQDPGLGLRLIYFSYDVKMKEKGDIPEGYSVSREKKERFSLILESASTNQTSMYLCASSAAGELFFGEGSRLTVL.